This TCR beta chain comes out of a study of blood T cell repertoires in COVID-19. For the study at large: Sites across the United States, Italy and Spain contributed samples from acute and convalescent COVID-19. From T cells, B-cell-depleted T cells, or PBMCs came the material, which was cDNA or gDNA.

Authors' analysis steps: Nucleated cell counts were estimated from reference gene primer amplification. TCRdb keeps only in-frame clones here, not all; method: immunoSEQ multiplex PCR. The V and J calls and clone size come from that table; D and trimming were worked out from the DNA. This table has roughly 16,000 clones, around 90% appearing once. CDR3 length: 16 residues. The V gene lost 0 bases and the J gene lost 7 bases, with 17 bases spanning the gap. Germline V CDR1 and CDR2: SGDLS, YYNGEE. The sample consisted of peripheral blood. The V gene is TRBV9, the J gene TRBJ2-1; D perhaps matches TRBD2 (7 bases). This receptor was obtained from a human donor in a cohort sampled during active COVID-19. Here the CDR3 reads CASSVAVGGPLNEQFF. DNA of the CDR3: TGTGCCAGCAGCGTAGCAGTGGGGGGGCCCTTAAATGAGCAGTTCTTC.